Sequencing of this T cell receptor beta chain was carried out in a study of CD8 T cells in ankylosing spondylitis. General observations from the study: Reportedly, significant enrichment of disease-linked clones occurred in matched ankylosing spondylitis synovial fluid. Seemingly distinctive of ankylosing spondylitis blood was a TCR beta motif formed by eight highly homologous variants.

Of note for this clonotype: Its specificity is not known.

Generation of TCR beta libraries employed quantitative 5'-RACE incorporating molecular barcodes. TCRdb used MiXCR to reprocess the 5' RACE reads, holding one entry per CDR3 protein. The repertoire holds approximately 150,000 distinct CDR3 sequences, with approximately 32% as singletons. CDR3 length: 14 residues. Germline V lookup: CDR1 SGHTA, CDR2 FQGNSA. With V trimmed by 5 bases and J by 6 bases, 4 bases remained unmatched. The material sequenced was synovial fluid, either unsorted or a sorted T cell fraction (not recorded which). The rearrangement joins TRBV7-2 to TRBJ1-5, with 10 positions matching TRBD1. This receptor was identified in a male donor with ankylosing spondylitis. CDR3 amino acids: CASSVGQGGQPQHF. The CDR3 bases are TGTGCCAGCAGCGTAGGACAGGGGGGTCAGCCCCAGCATTTT.